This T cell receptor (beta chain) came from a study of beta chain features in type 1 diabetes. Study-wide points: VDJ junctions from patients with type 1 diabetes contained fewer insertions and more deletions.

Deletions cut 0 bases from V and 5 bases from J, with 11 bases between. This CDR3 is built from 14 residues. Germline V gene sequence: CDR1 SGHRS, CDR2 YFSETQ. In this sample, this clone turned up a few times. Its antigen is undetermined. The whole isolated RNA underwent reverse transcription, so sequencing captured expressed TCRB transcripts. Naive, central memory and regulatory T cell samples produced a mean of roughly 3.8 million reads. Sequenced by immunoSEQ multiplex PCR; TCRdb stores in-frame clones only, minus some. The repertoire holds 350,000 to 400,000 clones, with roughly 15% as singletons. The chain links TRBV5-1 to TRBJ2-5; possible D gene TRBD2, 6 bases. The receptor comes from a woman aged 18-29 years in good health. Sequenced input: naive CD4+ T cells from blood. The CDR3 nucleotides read TGCGCCAGCAGCTTGGATACGGGAGAGGAGACCCAGTACTTC. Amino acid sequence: CASSLDTGEETQYF.